This entry is about one T cell receptor (beta chain). Its antigen is still unknown. Some clones are missing from TCRdb's copy, which holds only in-frame ones; the method was immunoSEQ multiplex PCR. This table holds about 31,000 clones, roughly 90% found once. The record originates from a study of T cells after posttransplantation cyclophosphamide. Study-level results: Recipient CMV seropositivity and CMV reactivation strongly tracked TRB clonality. Later blood repertoires were often dominated by clones from the donor CD8+ memory compartment.

Cells defined as naive were viable CD3+CD4+ or CD3+CD8+ and CCR7+CD45RA+CD45RO-CD95-CD27+CD28+. The sequence was obtained from a man aged 30-40 years in good health and a related stem cell transplant donor. What was sequenced was naive CD4+ T cells sorted from blood.

CDR3 sequence reads: CASSLAGSSYNEQFF. In nucleotides, the CDR3 is TGCGCCAGCAGCTTGGCCGGGAGCTCCTACAATGAGCAGTTCTTC. The V call is TRBV5-1, the J call TRBJ2-1; possibly TRBD2 for D (6 bases). Germline CDR1 and CDR2: SGHRS and YFSETQ. The CDR3 totals 15 residues. V lost 0 bases, J lost 0 bases, and 7 bases lay in between.